Below are 9 T cell receptor beta chains sequenced from a single sample in a study of cytomegalovirus exposure and HLA in healthy donors (TCRdb year 2017). Libraries were prepared through the immunoSEQ multiplex PCR assay. Held by TCRdb, this immuneACCESS table contains in-frame sequences only and omits some clones. Under half of the omission traces to an unresolved V gene where checked; the cause of the rest is unknown. Counted in this sample were 150,000 to 200,000 clones; less than 95% of them appeared once. More than 2.5% of the sample is in the top ten clones. The material sequenced was PBMCs. Receptors originate from a woman younger than 30 in good health and CMV-seropositive.

The V and J genes are TRBV9 and TRBJ2-5, with 8 positions matching TRBD2. V was clipped by 3 bases and J by 4 bases; unmatched bases: 8. This CDR3 contains 15 residues. The germline V gene has CDR1 SGDLS and CDR2 YYNGEE. The CDR3 spells CASSAGLEGGETQYF. CDR3 DNA: TGTGCCAGCAGCGCGGGACTAGAAGGGGGAGAGACCCAGTACTTC.

The chain joins TRBV7-2 to TRBJ2-7, with TRBD2 identical over 9 bases. Germline V lookup: CDR1 SGHTA, CDR2 FQGNSA. The CDR3 is made up of 14 amino acids. V gave up 5 bases and J gave up 5 bases; unmatched junction bases: 7. The CDR3 sequence: CASSLEREVNEQYF. CDR3 nucleotide sequence: TGTGCCAGCAGCCTGGAGCGGGAGGTCAACGAGCAGTACTTC.

The genes are TRBV5-4 and TRBJ1-2, with D unclear. The ends were cut back, 6 bases at V and 0 bases at J, with 12 bases in the middle. This CDR3 has 14 amino acids. CDR1 is SGHNT, CDR2 YYREEE, per germline (reference sequence). CDR3 nucleotide sequence: TGTGCCAGCACCATTCGGGTTCCTAACTATGGCTACACCTTC. Translating gives CASTIRVPNYGYTF.

This clone has a single count. The V gene is TRBV14, the J gene TRBJ2-3, with 8 bases aligning to TRBD2. The CDR3 runs to 15 residues. V shed 2 bases, J shed 6 bases, and the junction held 7 bases outside the gene matches. Germline values: CDR1 SGHDN, CDR2 FVKESK. CDR3 nucleotide sequence: TGTGCCAGCAGCCAACCTGGGACTAGTGCCGATACGCAGTATTTT. This encodes CASSQPGTSADTQYF.

This chain joins TRBV9 and TRBJ2-1; D gene uncertain. Trimming took 2 bases from V and 2 from J, leaving 8 bases between them. Germline V gene data show CDR1 as SGDLS and CDR2 as YYNGEE. The CDR3 sequence is 14 residues long. The CDR3 region has the DNA TGTGCCAGCAGCGTGACTCTTACCTACAATGAGCAGTTCTTC. This gives the protein CASSVTLTYNEQFF.

This chain links TRBV18 with TRBJ2-1; TRBD2 matches at 16 bases. CDR3 size: 18 residues. CDR1 and CDR2 from the germline V gene are KGHSH and LQKENI. V trimming: 0 bases; J trimming: 3 bases; junction bases outside the gene matches: 2. In nucleotides, the CDR3 is TGTGCCAGCTCACCACCGGGACTAGCGGGAGGGATCTACAATGAGCAGTTCTTC. It encodes CASSPPGLAGGIYNEQFF.

In this sample, this clone turned up once. This chain joins TRBV18 and TRBJ2-3, with D possibly TRBD1 on 6 matching bases. CDR1 KGHSH and CDR2 LQKENI come from the germline V gene. The germline V and J ends were trimmed by 1 base and 2 bases, with 10 bases remaining between them. The CDR3 spans 15 residues. The chain's CDR3 is CASSPLTGTTDTQYF. The DNA of the CDR3 is TGTGCCAGCTCACCACTAACAGGGACCACAGATACGCAGTATTTT.

This chain uses TRBV7-9 with TRBJ2-5; 9 bases are a match to TRBD1. Germline-derived CDR1 and CDR2 are SEHNR and FQNEAQ (reference sequence). CDR3 length: 14 amino acids. Unmatched junction bases numbered 6, after V lost 5 bases and J lost 5 bases. The CDR3 coding sequence is TGTGCCAGCAGCCCACAGGGGGCCGGGGAGACCCAGTACTTC. It encodes CASSPQGAGETQYF. Based on the CDR3 plus reference TRBV7-9 and TRBJ2-5, the full variable domain is DTGVSQNPRHKITKRGQNVTFRCDPISEHNRLYWYRQTLGQGPEFLTYFQNEAQLEKSRLLSDRFSAERPKGSFSTLEIQRTEQGDSAMYLCASSPQGAGETQYFGPGTRLLVL.

This chain links TRBV11-2 with TRBJ2-1; D possibly corresponds to TRBD2 (5 bases). This CDR3 is built from 16 residues. Trimming shortened V by 7 bases and J by 8 bases, and 24 bases separated the two germline ends. Germline-derived CDR1 and CDR2 are SGHAT and FQNNGV. The CDR3 bases are TGTGCCAGCACCGATGAAAGCGGCCCTACTGGAGATGAGCAGTTCTTC. Encoded protein: CASTDESGPTGDEQFF.